Below are 10 T cell receptor beta chains sequenced from a single sample in a study of blood T cell repertoires in COVID-19. Libraries were prepared by immunoSEQ multiplex PCR; TCRdb keeps only in-frame clonotypes and omits some of them. The profile shows about 180,000 clones, 70% to 90% of them singletons. The sample comprised peripheral blood. All receptors derive from a man in his fifties or sixties with acute or convalescent COVID-19.

This clone was counted between two and nine times. The V call is TRBV6-5, the J call TRBJ1-1; TRBD1 might be the D (5 bases). CDR1 and CDR2 from the germline V gene are MNHEY and SVGAGI. This CDR3 has 14 residues. V was clipped by 6 bases and J by 0 bases, with 11 bases between them. CDR3 in amino acids: CASRIGVLNTEAFF. In DNA form, the CDR3 reads TGTGCCAGCAGGATAGGGGTCCTGAACACTGAAGCTTTCTTT.

The chain joins TRBV10-3 to TRBJ1-2; 7 bases line up with TRBD1. In germline, CDR1 is ENHRY, CDR2 SYGVKD. J lost 3 bases, V lost 4 bases, and 8 bases had no gene match. The CDR3 consists of 15 residues. This CDR3 is CAISGEGTVYYGYTF. CDR3 in DNA: TGTGCCATCAGTGGGGAAGGGACAGTTTACTATGGCTACACCTTC.

The rearrangement links TRBV25-1 to TRBJ2-1; 7 bases are a match to TRBD1. There are 13 residues in the CDR3. CDR1 MGHDK and CDR2 SYGVNS come from the germline V gene. With 6 bases clipped from V and 6 bases from J, the junction kept 5 bases outside the gene matches. This CDR3 is CASSRAGGNEQFF. The CDR3 bases are TGTGCCAGCAGCCGAGCAGGGGGCAATGAGCAGTTCTTC.

The chain links TRBV3-1 (or the pseudogene TRBV3-2) to TRBJ1-2; D is unclear. This CDR3 contains 13 residues. Trimming cost V 0 bases and J 4 bases, with 6 bases left between them. Germline V gives CDR1 LGHDT, CDR2 YNNKEL (reference sequence). The CDR3 sequence: CASSQEGPYGYTF. CDR3 DNA: TGTGCCAGCAGCCAAGAGGGCCCCTATGGCTACACCTTC.

The J gene is TRBJ1-5, the V gene TRBV27; 9 bases agree with TRBD1. CDR1 MNHEY and CDR2 SMNVEV come from the germline V gene (reference sequence). The CDR3 runs to 15 residues. The J segment lost 10 bases and the V segment lost 4 bases, leaving 11 bases of the junction unmatched. CDR3 residues: CASSWSGTGPLPQHF. For the CDR3, the DNA is TGTGCCAGCAGTTGGTCCGGGACAGGGCCTCTACCCCAGCATTTT.

The V gene is TRBV6-5, the J gene TRBJ2-5; no clear D gene. V lost 2 bases and J lost 4, with 11 bases in between. There are 14 residues in the CDR3. Germline lookup yields CDR1 MNHEY and CDR2 SVGAGI. The CDR3 nucleotides read TGTGCCAGCAGTTACACCCCCTCCGGAGAGACCCAGTACTTC. Translation gives CASSYTPSGETQYF.

This chain joins TRBV4-2 and TRBJ1-1; 8 bases are a match to TRBD1. CDR3 size: 15 residues. V trimming: 0 bases; J trimming: 7 bases; junction bases outside the gene matches: 7. The germline gives CDR1 LGHNA, CDR2 YNFKEQ. The CDR3 here is CASSQEQGANIEAFF. DNA of the CDR3: TGTGCCAGCAGCCAAGAGCAGGGGGCTAATATTGAAGCTTTCTTT.

This clone was detected many times. The chain couples TRBV28 to TRBJ1-1; 9 bases are shared with TRBD1. Looked up from germline, CDR1 is MDHEN and CDR2 is SYDVKM. The CDR3 contains 15 residues. J gave up 5 bases and V 6 bases, and 10 bases lay outside the gene matches. The DNA for the CDR3 is TGTGCCAGCAGCTCCCTAGACAGGGGGGGAACTGAAGCTTTCTTT. As protein: CASSSLDRGGTEAFF. Drawing the rest from reference TRBV28 and TRBJ1-1, the complete variable domain is DVKVTQSSRYLVKRTGEKVFLECVQDMDHENMFWYRQDPGLGLRLIYFSYDVKMKEKGDIPEGYSVSREKKERFSLILESASTNQTSMYLCASSSLDRGGTEAFFGQGTRLTVV.

J is TRBJ2-1 and V is TRBV4-1; D may be TRBD1 (5 bases). Trimming cost V 3 bases and J 8 bases, with 17 bases left between them. The V gene's germline CDR1 is MGHRA and CDR2 YSYEKL. The CDR3 consists of 15 residues. CDR3: CASSQGLPTSHEQFF. Written as DNA, the CDR3 is TGCGCCAGCAGCCAGGGGCTACCGACTTCCCATGAGCAGTTCTTC.

V usage is TRBV7-8 and J usage is TRBJ1-5; no definite D call. The CDR3 has 15 amino acids. V lost 4 bases and J lost 2, with 12 bases in between. Germline V gives CDR1 SGHVS, CDR2 FQNEAQ. CDR3 DNA: TGTGCCAGCAGCTGGGTTGGAGAGGGCAATCAGCCCCAGCATTTT. The encoded protein is CASSWVGEGNQPQHF.